This is a list of T cell receptor beta chains from one sample in a study of shared clonotypes between healthy human individuals. Produced via immunoSEQ multiplex PCR; TCRdb's table is partial and in-frame only. The table has 2.5 million or so clones, over 85% seen once. Input material: naive CD4+ T cells sorted from blood. The receptors derive from a man between 18 and 29 years old in good health. The conserved cysteine and the conserved F or W are not part of the CDR3 here.

v_gene: TRBV6-6; j_gene: TRBJ1-1; CDR3aa: ASSYPRQGADTEAF
v_gene: TRBV28; j_gene: TRBJ1-1; CDR3aa: ASSTRTEAF
v_gene: TRBV7-9; j_gene: TRBJ1-6; CDR3aa: ASSLDRVESSPLH
v_gene: TRBV10-3; j_gene: TRBJ2-7; CDR3aa: AISELDDPLS
v_gene: TRBV10-3; j_gene: TRBJ1-4; CDR3aa: AISHGLETNEKLF
v_gene: TRBV18; j_gene: TRBJ2-3; CDR3aa: ASSPWGPGTDTQY
v_gene: TRBV5-4; j_gene: TRBJ1-2; CDR3aa: ASSLGRNTYGYT
v_gene: TRBV6-1; j_gene: TRBJ1-4; CDR3aa: ASSSGATNEKLF
v_gene: TRBV28; j_gene: TRBJ2-7; CDR3aa: ASSLFVSGQFNEQY
v_gene: TRBV9; j_gene: TRBJ1-2; CDR3aa: ASSVVPANYGYT
v_gene: TRBV11-2; j_gene: TRBJ2-2; CDR3aa: ASSPVRQGLSGELF
v_gene: TRBV7-2; j_gene: TRBJ1-4; CDR3aa: ASSLTGHGGEKLF
v_gene: TRBV5-5; j_gene: TRBJ2-7; CDR3aa: ASSLGPGDTYEQY
v_gene: TRBV30; j_gene: TRBJ1-4; CDR3aa: ARQGTLF
v_gene: TRBV5-1; j_gene: TRBJ2-2; CDR3aa: ASSFTSGANTGELF
v_gene: TRBV29-1; j_gene: TRBJ1-2; CDR3aa: SARRGAGSGYT
v_gene: TRBV5-6; j_gene: TRBJ1-4; CDR3aa: ASSLDSSSGKLF
v_gene: TRBV4-2; j_gene: TRBJ2-7; CDR3aa: ASSQVALGAYEQY
v_gene: TRBV10-3; j_gene: TRBJ2-2; CDR3aa: AISQAGGRDGELF
v_gene: TRBV27; j_gene: TRBJ2-3; CDR3aa: ASSHPGLAGVTDTQY
v_gene: TRBV7-6; j_gene: TRBJ2-6; CDR3aa: ASSSQASGANVLT
v_gene: TRBV18; j_gene: TRBJ1-6; CDR3aa: ASSSKDRSGTFNSPLH
v_gene: TRBV12-5; j_gene: TRBJ2-1; CDR3aa: ASGLRSSVTYNEQF
v_gene: TRBV11-2; j_gene: TRBJ2-2; CDR3aa: ASSHDTGELF
v_gene: TRBV6-1; j_gene: TRBJ2-7; CDR3aa: ASRGTGTYEQY
v_gene: TRBV5-5; j_gene: TRBJ1-2; CDR3aa: ASSLALQGPYGYT
v_gene: TRBV5-6; j_gene: TRBJ1-3; CDR3aa: ASSLASDFSGNTIY
v_gene: TRBV28; j_gene: TRBJ2-2; CDR3aa: ASSFMGDPHFGAPGELF
v_gene: TRBV11-2; j_gene: TRBJ2-1; CDR3aa: ASSLGLGNEQF
v_gene: TRBV6-6; j_gene: TRBJ2-5; CDR3aa: AGGQIQETQY
v_gene: TRBV7-2; j_gene: TRBJ2-5; CDR3aa: ASSLVRGETQY
v_gene: TRBV29-1; j_gene: TRBJ1-2; CDR3aa: SVGTGERGYT
v_gene: TRBV7-6; j_gene: TRBJ1-5; CDR3aa: ASSAGQGAANQPQH
v_gene: TRBV12-5; j_gene: TRBJ2-5; CDR3aa: ASGLGLAGQETQY
v_gene: TRBV6-4; j_gene: TRBJ1-2; CDR3aa: ASSNTGTGVHGYT
v_gene: TRBV10-1; j_gene: TRBJ2-7; CDR3aa: ASSESASGGYEQY
v_gene: TRBV30; j_gene: TRBJ1-5; CDR3aa: AWSNLGQGATQPQH
v_gene: TRBV6-5; j_gene: TRBJ1-1; CDR3aa: ASRLQGTEAF
v_gene: TRBV6-5; j_gene: TRBJ2-4; CDR3aa: ASSRGGTAKNIQY
v_gene: TRBV27; j_gene: TRBJ2-3; CDR3aa: ASRLGGVRTDTQY
v_gene: TRBV14; j_gene: TRBJ2-3; CDR3aa: ASSQALGAGGYTQY
v_gene: TRBV2; j_gene: TRBJ2-5; CDR3aa: ASSEVAETQY
v_gene: TRBV10-2; j_gene: TRBJ2-7; CDR3aa: ASSAVLAGGSYEQY
v_gene: TRBV30; j_gene: TRBJ2-1; CDR3aa: AWSDGGVNEQF
v_gene: TRBV11-3; j_gene: TRBJ2-2; CDR3aa: ASSSGQAGTTGELF
v_gene: TRBV15; j_gene: TRBJ1-2; CDR3aa: ATSRRTGTPNGDYT
v_gene: TRBV9; j_gene: TRBJ2-2; CDR3aa: ASSGRSEATGELF
v_gene: TRBV4-1; j_gene: TRBJ2-5; CDR3aa: ASSQTGYLQETQY
v_gene: TRBV19; j_gene: TRBJ1-1; CDR3aa: ASSRVNLGEAF
v_gene: TRBV6-5; j_gene: TRBJ2-7; CDR3aa: ASSRYNPRGYEQY
v_gene: TRBV5-1; j_gene: TRBJ1-6; CDR3aa: ASNPGSSYNSPLH
v_gene: TRBV7-9; j_gene: TRBJ2-5; CDR3aa: ASRTTGGVETQY
v_gene: TRBV5-4; j_gene: TRBJ2-7; CDR3aa: ASSGTPRGHFYEQY
v_gene: TRBV6-6; j_gene: TRBJ1-1; CDR3aa: ASSPSMNTEAF
v_gene: TRBV6-6; j_gene: TRBJ2-7; CDR3aa: ASSPSSGTGWEQY